The 20 T cell receptor beta chains below all came from one sample that was sequenced in a study of blood T cell repertoires in COVID-19. The data were produced by immunoSEQ multiplex PCR, yet TCRdb's version contains in-frame clones alone and is incomplete. This table has over 150,000 clones, 80% to 90% appearing once. The sample taken for sequencing was peripheral blood. Every receptor here comes from a man aged 35-49 years with acute or convalescent COVID-19.

The chain links TRBV5-8 to TRBJ2-1, with D perhaps TRBD1 (6 bases). This CDR3 spans 17 amino acids. Between the trimmed V and J ends, which lost 0 bases and 8 bases, there was a span of 21 bases. CDR1 is SGHTS, CDR2 YDEGEE, per germline. This chain's CDR3 is CASSLGGVTESGDEQFF. The DNA of the CDR3 is TGTGCCAGCAGCTTGGGAGGGGTGACAGAGTCAGGGGATGAGCAGTTCTTC.

This clone was seen a handful of times. The DNA of the CDR3 is TGTGCCAGCACCCGGGGACTAGCGGGGGGTGGAGAGACCCAGTACTTC. Its translation is CASTRGLAGGGETQYF. The rearrangement links TRBV2 to TRBJ2-5, with 15 nucleotides matching TRBD2. V lost 7 bases to trimming and J lost 4 bases; unmatched junction nucleotides: 7. Germline CDR1 SNHLY, CDR2 FYNNEI. The length of the CDR3 is 16 residues.

In its sample, this clone was seen once. The rearrangement joins TRBV9 to TRBJ2-3, with 8 bases aligning to TRBD2. CDR1 and CDR2 from the germline V gene are SGDLS and YYNGEE. The CDR3 loop spans 17 amino acids. V was clipped by 5 bases and J by 1 base; unmatched bases: 12. The CDR3 DNA is TGTGCCAGCAGACCACACTTAGCGGGGCCTGGCACAGATACGCAGTATTTT. This translates into CASRPHLAGPGTDTQYF.

The rearrangement uses TRBV19 and TRBJ1-1; 7 bases are a match to TRBD1. Looked up from germline, CDR1 is LNHDA and CDR2 is SQIVND (reference sequence). The J segment lost 1 base and the V segment lost 2 bases, leaving 1 base of the junction unmatched. CDR3 length: 14 residues. This CDR3 reads CASSIRGPNTEAFF. The CDR3 DNA follows: TGTGCCAGTAGTATAAGGGGGCCGAACACTGAAGCTTTCTTT.

The V call is TRBV6-1, the J call TRBJ1-2; weak D call: TRBD1 (6 bases). This CDR3 region has 14 residues. The V gene's germline CDR1 is MNHNS and CDR2 SASEGT. Deletions cut 4 bases from V and 4 bases from J, with 13 bases between. CDR3: CASSAPGQFYGYTF. DNA of the CDR3: TGTGCCAGCAGTGCACCCGGACAGTTCTATGGCTACACCTTC.

The chain has TRBV14 and TRBJ2-3, with D possibly matching TRBD1 (6 bases). With 0 bases removed from V and 6 bases from J, the gap between germline ends came to 7 bases. Looked up from germline, CDR1 is SGHDN and CDR2 is FVKESK. The CDR3 is made up of 13 amino acids. CDR3 sequence: CASSQERGDTQYF. CDR3 in DNA: TGTGCCAGCAGCCAAGAGAGGGGGGATACGCAGTATTTT.

This chain links TRBV14 with TRBJ1-2; perhaps TRBD1 as D (5 bases). Trimming left V 0 bases short and J 5 bases short, with 10 bases between. Germline-derived CDR1 and CDR2 are SGHDN and FVKESK. This CDR3 is 14 amino acids long. The CDR3 nucleotides are TGTGCCAGCAGCCAAGAACGCGGGACGTATGGCTACACCTTC. It codes for CASSQERGTYGYTF.

This clone showed up just once. The V and J genes are TRBV18 and TRBJ1-5; no clear D gene. The germline V gene encodes CDR1 KGHSH and CDR2 LQKENI. V shed 6 bases and J shed 3 bases, with 6 bases lying between them. The CDR3 is made up of 12 amino acids. For the CDR3, the DNA is TGTGCCAGCTCCCTCCCCAATCAGCCCCAGCATTTT. It codes for CASSLPNQPQHF.

The chain combines TRBV29-1 with TRBJ2-3; D unclear. Germline values: CDR1 SQVTM, CDR2 ANQGSEA. Trimming cost V 4 bases and J 2 bases, with 7 bases left between them. The CDR3 runs 12 residues. The CDR3 region is CSVAKSTDTQYF. The DNA of the CDR3 is TGCAGCGTTGCCAAATCCACAGATACGCAGTATTTT.

J is TRBJ1-4 and V is TRBV5-1; 8 positions match TRBD1. The CDR3 is 13 residues long. Germline V gives CDR1 SGHRS, CDR2 YFSETQ. Germline trimming cut 3 bases from V and 5 bases from J; bases unmatched to any gene: 0. CDR3 nucleotide sequence: TGCGCCAGCAGCTGGGACAGGAATGAAAAACTGTTTTTT. Protein product: CASSWDRNEKLFF.

The chain joins TRBV7-8 to TRBJ2-2; D may be TRBD1 (6 bases). The CDR3 sequence is 13 residues long. CDR1 and CDR2 from the germline V gene are SGHVS and FQNEAQ. The germline V and J ends were trimmed by 6 bases and 4 bases, with 9 bases remaining between them. DNA for the CDR3: TGTGCCAGCAGGCAGGGGACCACCGGGGAGCTGTTTTTT. Translating it yields CASRQGTTGELFF.

The genes are TRBV24-1 and TRBJ1-2; TRBD1 might be the D (6 bases). CDR1 KGHDR and CDR2 SFDVKD come from the germline V gene. The CDR3 contains 13 residues. The ends were cut back, 5 bases at V and 2 bases at J, with 8 bases in the middle. The CDR3 DNA reads TGTGCCACCAGTGGTCAGGGGAACTATGGCTACACCTTC. It codes for CATSGQGNYGYTF.

The chain carries TRBV18 and TRBJ1-1; 8 bases map to TRBD1. This CDR3 has 16 amino acids. Germline V gene data show CDR1 as KGHSH and CDR2 as LQKENI. Trimming at V came to 3 bases and at J to 0 bases, leaving 6 bases not matched to a gene. The CDR3, as DNA: TGTGCCAGCTCACCGCCAGGGGGCTCTATGAACACTGAAGCTTTCTTT. This gives the protein CASSPPGGSMNTEAFF.

Here the CDR3 DNA reads TGTGCCAGCAGCCTCGGGACTAGCGGGGGCCTTTCTAGCGCAGATACGCAGTATTTT. The encoded protein is CASSLGTSGGLSSADTQYF. The chain combines TRBV2 with TRBJ2-3, with 14 positions matching TRBD2. After removal of 6 bases from V and 4 bases from J, the junction contained 15 bases not matched to a gene. Germline V gene sequence: CDR1 SNHLY, CDR2 FYNNEI. This CDR3 comprises 19 residues.

The chain combines TRBV18 with TRBJ2-2, with 8 bases identical to TRBD1. This CDR3 has 15 amino acids. J gave up 5 bases and V 3 bases, and 5 bases lay outside the gene matches. Germline CDR1 and CDR2: KGHSH and LQKENI. The CDR3 coding sequence is TGTGCCAGCTCACCCATGGGACAGGCGACCGGGGAGCTGTTTTTT. Protein product: CASSPMGQATGELFF.

A single count supports this clone. V is TRBV11-2 and J is TRBJ2-1; unclear D gene. There are 14 residues in the CDR3. Germline V gene data show CDR1 as SGHAT and CDR2 as FQNNGV. V was cut by 2 bases and J by 0 bases, with 5 bases left in between. CDR3 protein: CASSLISSYNEQFF. The CDR3 nucleotides are TGTGCCAGCAGCTTAATTAGCTCCTACAATGAGCAGTTCTTC. The entire variable domain, with the rest obtained from reference TRBV11-2 and TRBJ2-1, is as follows: EAGVAQSPRYKIIEKRQSVAFWCNPISGHATLYWYQQILGQGPKLLIQFQNNGVVDDSQLPKDRFSAERLKGVDSTLKIQPAKLEDSAVYLCASSLISSYNEQFFGPGTRLTVL.

J is TRBJ1-1 and V is TRBV28, with a possible D match to TRBD1 (6 bases). The CDR3 runs 12 residues. V lost 6 bases and J 10 bases, leaving 15 bases between the germline ends. The germline CDR1 and CDR2 sequences are MDHEN and SYDVKM. CDR3 coding DNA: TGTGCCAGCAGGGAATTCTCAGGGGTAGCTTTCTTT. It yields the protein CASREFSGVAFF.

The chain links TRBV18 to TRBJ2-5; weak D call: TRBD1 (5 bases). Trimming left V 3 bases short and J 5 bases short, with 10 bases between. Germline V CDR1 and CDR2: KGHSH, LQKENI. The CDR3 totals 13 residues. CDR3 in DNA: TGTGCCAGCTCACCCCAGGGTTTGGAGACCCAGTACTTC. It codes for CASSPQGLETQYF.

The V gene is TRBV5-6, the J gene TRBJ1-5; D is undetermined. Trimming stripped 1 base from V and 0 bases from J, with 8 bases between. CDR3 size: 15 residues. CDR1 and CDR2 (germline): SGHDT, YYEEEE. This chain's CDR3 is CASSLYVSSNQPQHF. The CDR3 region has the DNA TGTGCCAGCAGCTTGTATGTCAGTAGCAATCAGCCCCAGCATTTT.

The chain employs TRBV29-1 and TRBJ2-3, with a possible D match to TRBD2 (6 bases). The length of the CDR3 is 12 residues. The germline V gene encodes CDR1 SQVTM and CDR2 ANQGSEA. V shed 6 bases and J shed 5 bases, with 12 bases lying between them. CDR3 bases: TGCAGCGTAGGAATGGGGGGAGATACGCAGTATTTT. Protein: CSVGMGGDTQYF.